These 4 T cell receptor beta chains came from one sample sequenced in a study of T-cell memory formation after mild COVID-19. TCRdb reanalysed the 5' RACE reads using MiXCR and keeps one entry per CDR3 protein. The sample includes over 350,000 distinct CDR3 sequences, 15% to 20% of them seen just once. The source material was PBMCs or a T cell subset sorted from them (not recorded which). The source of these receptors is a man aged 18 to 29 who had mild COVID-19 (a few samples of this study predate the infection). Cell type and time point are not known.

The gene calls are TRBV6-2 or TRBV6-3 and TRBJ1-2; D remains ambiguous. CDR3 length equals 13 residues. Per germline, CDR1 MNHEY and CDR2 SVGEGT. Trimming removed 2 bases at V and 9 bases at J, with 13 bases between. The CDR3 DNA sequence: TGTGCCAGCAGTTACGCCCAGGAGACGAGCTACACCTTC. Protein sequence: CASSYAQETSYTF.

For the CDR3, the DNA is TGTGCCAGCAGTGGCCCTGGGACAGGGGTCGCAGATACGCAGTATTTT. Amino acid sequence: CASSGPGTGVADTQYF. V is TRBV9 and J is TRBJ2-3, with 10 bases identical to TRBD1. After removal of 5 bases from V and 4 bases from J, the junction contained 10 bases not matched to a gene. CDR3 length equals 16 residues. Germline values: CDR1 SGDLS, CDR2 YYNGEE.

This clonotype came up many times. The rearrangement links TRBV12-3 or TRBV12-4 to TRBJ2-7; 8 positions match TRBD2. V trimming: 3 bases; J trimming: 2 bases; junction bases outside the gene matches: 15. The CDR3 has 18 amino acids. The CDR3 coding sequence is TGTGCCAGCAGTTTCTACGCGAACAGCGGGGGTGGAACCTACGAGCAGTACTTC. This encodes CASSFYANSGGGTYEQYF.

This clonotype came up a few times. The gene calls are TRBV5-6 and TRBJ2-7; possible D gene TRBD2, 6 bases. The CDR3 totals 15 residues. The V end was cut by 3 bases, the J end by 2 bases, with 15 bases between. Germline CDR1 and CDR2: SGHDT and YYEEEE. Here the CDR3 reads CASSSGGTGPYEQYV. In DNA, the CDR3 is TGTGCCAGCAGCTCAGGCGGGACGGGGCCCTACGAGCAGTACGTC.